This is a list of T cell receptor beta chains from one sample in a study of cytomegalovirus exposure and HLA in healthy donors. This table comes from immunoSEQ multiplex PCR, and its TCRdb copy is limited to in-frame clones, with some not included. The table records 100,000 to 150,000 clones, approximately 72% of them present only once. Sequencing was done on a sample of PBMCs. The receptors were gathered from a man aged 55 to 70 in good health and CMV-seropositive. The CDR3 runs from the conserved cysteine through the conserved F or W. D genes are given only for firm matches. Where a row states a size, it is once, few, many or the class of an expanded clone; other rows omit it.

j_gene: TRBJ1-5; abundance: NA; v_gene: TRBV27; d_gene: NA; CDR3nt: TGTGCCAGCAGTCCCCTTATGCGGGGGGGGTGGCAGCCCCAGCATTTT; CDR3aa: CASSPLMRGGWQPQHF
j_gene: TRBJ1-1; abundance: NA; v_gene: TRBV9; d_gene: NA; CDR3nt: TGTGCCAGTAGCGTAGGAGGGTTTATGAACACTGAAGCTTTCTTT; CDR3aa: CASSVGGFMNTEAFF
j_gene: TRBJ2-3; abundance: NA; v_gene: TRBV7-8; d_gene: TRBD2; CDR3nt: TGTGCCAGCAGCGAAACTAGCGCGGACGCAGATACGCAGTATTTT; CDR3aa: CASSETSADADTQYF
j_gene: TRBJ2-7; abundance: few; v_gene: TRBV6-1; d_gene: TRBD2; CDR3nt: TGTGCCAGCAGTGATCAATCGGGGGGACACGAGCAGTACTTC; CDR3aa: CASSDQSGGHEQYF
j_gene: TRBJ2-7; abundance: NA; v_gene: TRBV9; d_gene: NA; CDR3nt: TGTGCCAGCAGCGTAGTGGCAGGGGCTGGCTACGAGCAGTACTTC; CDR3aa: CASSVVAGAGYEQYF
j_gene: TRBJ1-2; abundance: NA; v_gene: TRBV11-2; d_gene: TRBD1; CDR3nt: TGTGCCAGCAGTAGGGCAGGGGGCAACTATGGCTACACCTTC; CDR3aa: CASSRAGGNYGYTF
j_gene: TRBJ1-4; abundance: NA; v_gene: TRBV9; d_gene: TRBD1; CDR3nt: TGTGCCAGCAGCGTGGAGGGGGGGGACAGGGATAATGAAAAACTGTTTTTT; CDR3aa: CASSVEGGDRDNEKLFF
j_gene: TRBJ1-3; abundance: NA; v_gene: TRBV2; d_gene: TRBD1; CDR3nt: TGTGCCAGCAGCGATAGACAGGGGGACTCTGGAAACACCATATATTTT; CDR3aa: CASSDRQGDSGNTIYF
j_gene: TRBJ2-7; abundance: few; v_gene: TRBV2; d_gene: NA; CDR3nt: TGTGCCAGCATAGGCGGGACCTCCTACGAGCAGTACTTC; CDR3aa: CASIGGTSYEQYF
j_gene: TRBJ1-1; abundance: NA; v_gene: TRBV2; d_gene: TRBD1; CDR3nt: TGTGCCAGCAGGGACAGGGGGTCTGAAGCTTTCTTT; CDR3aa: CASRDRGSEAFF
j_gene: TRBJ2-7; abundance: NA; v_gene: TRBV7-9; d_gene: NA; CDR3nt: TGTGCCAGCAGCTTAGGTGATAGCGGTCCCTACGAGCAGTACTTC; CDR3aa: CASSLGDSGPYEQYF
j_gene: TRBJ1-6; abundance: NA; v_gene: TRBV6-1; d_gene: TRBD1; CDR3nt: TGTGCCAGCAGTGGGACAGGGGGAAATTCACCCCTCCACTTT; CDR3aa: CASSGTGGNSPLHF
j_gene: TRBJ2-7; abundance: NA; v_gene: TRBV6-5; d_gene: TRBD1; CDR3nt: TGTGCCAGCAGGGGGACAGGGGGGTCCTACGAGCAGTACTTC; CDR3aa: CASRGTGGSYEQYF
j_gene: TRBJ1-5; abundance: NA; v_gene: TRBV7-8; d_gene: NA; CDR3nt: TGTGCCAGCAGCTTGGACAGTTATCAGCCCCAGCATTTT; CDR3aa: CASSLDSYQPQHF
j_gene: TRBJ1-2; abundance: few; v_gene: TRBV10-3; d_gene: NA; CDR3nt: TGTGCCATCAGTGAGTCGAAGTGGCAGAACTATGGCTACACCTTC; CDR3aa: CAISESKWQNYGYTF
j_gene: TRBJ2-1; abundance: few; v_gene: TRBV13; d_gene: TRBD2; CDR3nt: TGTGCCAGCAGCTCGGGACTAGCGGTTTACAATGAGCAGTTCTTC; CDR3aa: CASSSGLAVYNEQFF
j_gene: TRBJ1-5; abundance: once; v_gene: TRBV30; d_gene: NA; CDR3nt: TGTGCCTGGGCTCCGGGACACGATCAGCCCCAGCATTTT; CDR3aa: CAWAPGHDQPQHF
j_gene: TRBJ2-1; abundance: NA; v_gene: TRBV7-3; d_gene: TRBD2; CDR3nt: TGTGCCAGCAGCCTCGAGGGCCTAGCGGGAGATGAGCAGTTCTTC; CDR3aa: CASSLEGLAGDEQFF
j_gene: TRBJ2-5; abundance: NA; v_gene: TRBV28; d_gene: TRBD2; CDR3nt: TGTGCCAGCAGTTCGGGACTAGCGGGAGCGGGTAGGGAGACCCAGTACTTC; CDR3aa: CASSSGLAGAGRETQYF
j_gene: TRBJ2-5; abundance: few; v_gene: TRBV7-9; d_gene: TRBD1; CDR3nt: TGTGCCAGCAGCCCGGCAGGGGGAAGCCAAGAGACCCAGTACTTC; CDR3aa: CASSPAGGSQETQYF
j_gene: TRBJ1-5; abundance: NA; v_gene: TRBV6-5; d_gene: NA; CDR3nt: TGTGCCAGCAGTTATTTATCGAGGTCAAATCAGCCCCAGCATTTT; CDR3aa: CASSYLSRSNQPQHF
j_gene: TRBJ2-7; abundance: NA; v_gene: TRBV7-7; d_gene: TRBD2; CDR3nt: TGTGCTAGCAGCTTAGTAGCTAGCGGGAGTGGTGAGCAGTACTTC; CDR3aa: CASSLVASGSGEQYF
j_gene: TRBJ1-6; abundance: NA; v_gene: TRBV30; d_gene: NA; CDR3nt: TGTGCCTCGGCGGCCGGCGGGAATTCACCCCTCCACTTT; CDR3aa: CASAAGGNSPLHF
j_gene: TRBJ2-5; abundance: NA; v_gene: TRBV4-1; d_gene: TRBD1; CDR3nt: TGCGCCAGCAGCCAAACAGGGGCCGGCTACCAAGAGACCCAGTACTTC; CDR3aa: CASSQTGAGYQETQYF
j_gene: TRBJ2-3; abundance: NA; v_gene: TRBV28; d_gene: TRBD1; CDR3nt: TGTGCCAGCAGTTCACAGGGGGCCAGCACAGATACGCAGTATTTT; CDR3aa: CASSSQGASTDTQYF
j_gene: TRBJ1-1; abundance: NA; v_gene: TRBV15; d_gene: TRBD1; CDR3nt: TGTGCCACCAGAAGGGGACAGATGAACACTGAAGCTTTCTTT; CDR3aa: CATRRGQMNTEAFF
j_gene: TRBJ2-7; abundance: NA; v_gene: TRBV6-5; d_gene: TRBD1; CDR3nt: TGTGCCAGCAGTTACTCTTTACAGGGGGCTTACGAGCAGTACTTC; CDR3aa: CASSYSLQGAYEQYF
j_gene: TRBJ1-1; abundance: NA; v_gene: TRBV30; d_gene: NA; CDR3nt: TGTGCCTGGAGACAGAACACTGAAGCTTTCTTT; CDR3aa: CAWRQNTEAFF